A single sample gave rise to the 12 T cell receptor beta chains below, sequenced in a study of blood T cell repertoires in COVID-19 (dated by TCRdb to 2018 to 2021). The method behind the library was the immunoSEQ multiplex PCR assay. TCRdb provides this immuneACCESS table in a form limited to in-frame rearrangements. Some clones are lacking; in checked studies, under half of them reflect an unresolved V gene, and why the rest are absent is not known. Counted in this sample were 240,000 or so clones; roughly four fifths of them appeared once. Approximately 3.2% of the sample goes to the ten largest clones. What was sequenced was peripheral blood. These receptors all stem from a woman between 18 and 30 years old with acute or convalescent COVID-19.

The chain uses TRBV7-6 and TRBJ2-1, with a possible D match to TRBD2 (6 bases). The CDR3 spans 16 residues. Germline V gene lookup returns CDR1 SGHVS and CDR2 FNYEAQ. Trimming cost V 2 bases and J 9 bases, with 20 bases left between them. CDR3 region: CASSLRSGTGVVEQFF. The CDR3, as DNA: TGTGCCAGCAGCTTAAGGTCTGGGACTGGGGTTGTTGAGCAGTTCTTC.

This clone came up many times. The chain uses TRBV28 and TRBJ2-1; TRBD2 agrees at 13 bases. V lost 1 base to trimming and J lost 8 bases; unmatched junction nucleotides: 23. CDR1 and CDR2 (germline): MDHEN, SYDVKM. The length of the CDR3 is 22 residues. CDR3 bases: TGTGCCAGCAGTTTATTAGTTCAGAGGCCCCACAAAACTAGCGGGAGGGCCCATGAGCAGTTCTTC. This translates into CASSLLVQRPHKTSGRAHEQFF.

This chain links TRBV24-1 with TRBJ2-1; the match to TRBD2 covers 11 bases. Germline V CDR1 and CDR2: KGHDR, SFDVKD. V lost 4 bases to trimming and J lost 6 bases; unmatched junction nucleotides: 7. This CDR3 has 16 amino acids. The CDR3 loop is CATSEPLAGAFNEQFF. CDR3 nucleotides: TGTGCCACCAGTGAGCCACTAGCGGGAGCTTTCAATGAGCAGTTCTTC.

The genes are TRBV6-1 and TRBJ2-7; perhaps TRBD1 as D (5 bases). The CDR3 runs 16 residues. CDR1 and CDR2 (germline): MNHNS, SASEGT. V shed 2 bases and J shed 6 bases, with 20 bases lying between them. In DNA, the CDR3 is TGTGCCAGCAGTGAATTCAGCCAGGGCGTCTTCCTCGAGCAGTACTTC. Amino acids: CASSEFSQGVFLEQYF.

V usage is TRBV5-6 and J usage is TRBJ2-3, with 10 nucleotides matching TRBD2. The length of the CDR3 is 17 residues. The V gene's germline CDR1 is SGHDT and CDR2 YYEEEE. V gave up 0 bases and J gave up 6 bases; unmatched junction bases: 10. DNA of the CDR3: TGTGCCAGCAGCTTGGCCGGACTAGCGGAGATACCCGATACGCAGTATTTT. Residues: CASSLAGLAEIPDTQYF.

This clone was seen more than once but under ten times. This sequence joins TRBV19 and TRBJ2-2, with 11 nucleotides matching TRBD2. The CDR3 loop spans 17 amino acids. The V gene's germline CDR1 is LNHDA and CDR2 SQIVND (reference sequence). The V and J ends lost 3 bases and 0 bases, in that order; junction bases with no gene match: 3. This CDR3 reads CASSIRTSGSNTGELFF. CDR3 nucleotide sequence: TGTGCCAGTAGTATCCGGACTAGCGGGTCGAACACCGGGGAGCTGTTTTTT.

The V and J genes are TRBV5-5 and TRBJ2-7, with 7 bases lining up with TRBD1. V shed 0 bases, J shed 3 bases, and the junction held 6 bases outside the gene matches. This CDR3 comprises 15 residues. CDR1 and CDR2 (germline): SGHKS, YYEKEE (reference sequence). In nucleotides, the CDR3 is TGTGCCAGCAGCTTGGGGCCGGGACAGCACTACGAGCAGTACTTC. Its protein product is CASSLGPGQHYEQYF.

The CDR3 coding sequence is TGTGCCAGCAGCTTAGATTGGGCAGGGGCTGATGGCTACACCTTC. The encoded protein is CASSLDWAGADGYTF. This chain connects TRBV7-9 to TRBJ1-2, with D maybe TRBD1 (6 bases). V was clipped by 1 base and J by 6 bases, with 15 bases between them. Germline V CDR1 and CDR2: SEHNR, FQNEAQ (reference sequence). The CDR3 runs to 15 residues. The full variable domain, in which reference TRBV7-9 and TRBJ1-2 provide the parts outside the CDR3, is DTGVSQNPRHKITKRGQNVTFRCDPISEHNRLYWYRQTLGQGPEFLTYFQNEAQLEKSRLLSDRFSAERPKGSFSTLEIQRTEQGDSAMYLCASSLDWAGADGYTFGSGTRLTVV.

The CDR3 nucleotides are TGTGCCAGCAGCCCCCCGGTCGGCTCTGGAAACACCATATATTTT. This translates into CASSPPVGSGNTIYF. V gene TRBV9 combines with J gene TRBJ1-3; D unresolved. The V gene's germline CDR1 is SGDLS and CDR2 YYNGEE. This CDR3 comprises 15 residues. V was trimmed by 4 bases and J by 0 bases, leaving 11 bases between them.

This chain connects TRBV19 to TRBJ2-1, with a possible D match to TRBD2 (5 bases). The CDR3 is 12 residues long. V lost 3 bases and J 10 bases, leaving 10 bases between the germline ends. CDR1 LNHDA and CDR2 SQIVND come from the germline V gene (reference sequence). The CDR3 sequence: CASSMASNEQFF. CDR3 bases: TGTGCCAGTAGTATGGCTAGCAACGAGCAGTTCTTC.

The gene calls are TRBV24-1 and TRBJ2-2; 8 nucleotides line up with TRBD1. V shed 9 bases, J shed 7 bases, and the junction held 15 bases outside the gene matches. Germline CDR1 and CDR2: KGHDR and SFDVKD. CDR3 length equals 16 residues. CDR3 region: CATGSLQGARGGELFF. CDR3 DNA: TGTGCCACCGGATCTCTCCAGGGGGCGCGGGGCGGGGAGCTGTTTTTT.

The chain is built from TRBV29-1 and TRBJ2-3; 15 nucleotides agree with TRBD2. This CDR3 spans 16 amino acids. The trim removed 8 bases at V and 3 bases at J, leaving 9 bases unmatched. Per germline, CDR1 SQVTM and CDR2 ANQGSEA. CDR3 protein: CSTTRTSGRATDTQYF. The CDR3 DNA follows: TGCAGCACCACCAGGACTAGCGGGAGGGCTACAGATACGCAGTATTTT.